The clone carrying this T cell receptor (beta chain) has only a few counts. Antigen: not known. The data derive from a study of shared clonotypes between healthy human individuals. Study-level findings and limits: Some clonotypes were shared by all four sorted-subset donors, while others were not shared. The non-shared ones had lower generation probabilities than the shared ones.

In the authors' methods: There were no quality scores in the junction-only immunoSEQ sequences, so filtering differed. Assay used: immunoSEQ multiplex PCR; TCRdb lists only in-frame clones, some missing. The D gene and trimming were derived from the DNA, and the V and J assignments and clone size from that table. The repertoire holds 600,000 to 700,000 clones, with 73% as singletons. The sequence was obtained from a woman between 25 and 40 years old in good health. The specimen sequenced was memory CD4+ T cells sorted from blood. Subset specified: CD45RA-negative fraction.

The CDR3 DNA sequence: TGTGCCAGCAGCCGAAACACCGGGACAGGGCTCTCCTACGAGCAGTACTTC. Amino acid sequence: CASSRNTGTGLSYEQYF. The chain has TRBV7-8 and TRBJ2-7; the match to TRBD1 covers 9 bases. The V gene end was trimmed by 5 bases and the J gene end by 0 bases; junction bases not matched to a gene: 11. CDR1 SGHVS and CDR2 FQNEAQ come from the germline V gene. The CDR3 totals 17 residues.